This T cell receptor (beta chain) was documented in a study of chemoradiotherapy in HPV16-positive cancers. Study-level points and caveats: Non-HPV-specific T cells did not expand in tumors during treatment, whereas candidate HPV-specific clones and E7-related motifs did. In HPV16-positive patients, HPV-responsive T-cell expansion tracked better recurrence-free survival.

The table came from immunoSEQ multiplex PCR; TCRdb's copy has only in-frame clones and leaves some out. The table records about 20,000 clones, around two thirds of them present only once. Of note for this clone: Its antigen is undetermined.

Samples were taken several times over chemoradiotherapy. Germline-derived CDR1 and CDR2 are LNHNV and YYDKDF (reference sequence). The CDR3 covers 15 residues. Losses at the gene ends were 5 bases for V and 6 bases for J; bases not matched to a gene: 8. The sample here was taken from a patient who underwent chemoradiotherapy. The V gene is TRBV15, the J gene TRBJ1-5; the match to TRBD1 covers 9 bases. The sequence came from a human donor with HPV-associated anogenital cancer. The CDR3 DNA reads TGTGCCACCAGCCTTACAGGGGGCGCGGGTCAGCCCCAGCATTTT. Translation: CATSLTGGAGQPQHF. Together with reference TRBV15 and TRBJ1-5, the CDR3 gives the full variable domain: DAMVIQNPRYQVTQFGKPVTLSCSQTLNHNVMYWYQQKSSQAPKLLFHYYDKDFNNEADTPDNFQSRRPNTSFCFLDIRSPGLGDTAMYLCATSLTGGAGQPQHFGDGTRLSIL.